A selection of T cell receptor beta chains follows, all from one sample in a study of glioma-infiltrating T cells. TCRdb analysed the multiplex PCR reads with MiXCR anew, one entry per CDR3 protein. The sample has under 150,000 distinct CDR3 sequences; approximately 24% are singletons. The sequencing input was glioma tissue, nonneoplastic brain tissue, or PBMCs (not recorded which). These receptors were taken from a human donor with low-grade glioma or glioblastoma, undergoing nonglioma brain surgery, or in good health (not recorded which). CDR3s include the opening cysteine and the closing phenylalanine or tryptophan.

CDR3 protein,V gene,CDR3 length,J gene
CASGPGGAASTDTQYF,TRBV12-5,16,TRBJ2-3
CSARASGGDNTGELFF,TRBV20-1,16,TRBJ2-2
CASSPRQGYTEAFF,TRBV9,14,TRBJ1-1
CASRRGRDTQYF,TRBV5-4,12,TRBJ2-3
CSARVNWADTQYF,TRBV20-1,13,TRBJ2-3
CASSLGGGGDTQYF,TRBV7-8,14,TRBJ2-3
CASSKRQGHTEAFF,TRBV6-1,14,TRBJ1-1
CSARDGGTNTEAFF,TRBV20-1,14,TRBJ1-1
CASSQDRQGDTLTF,TRBV14,14,TRBJ2-6
CASSSTTGNYGYTF,TRBV11-3,14,TRBJ1-2
CASSVGSGNTIYF,TRBV7-8,13,TRBJ1-3
CASSPPETLGETQYF,TRBV3-1,15,TRBJ2-5
CASRGNKRGELFF,TRBV2,13,TRBJ1-4
CASSLVSVTEAFF,TRBV7-9,13,TRBJ1-1
CASSKTTGNTEAFF,TRBV7-2,14,TRBJ1-1
CASSLGPPQHF,TRBV12-3/TRBV12-4,11,TRBJ1-5
CASRRLAGGPDTQYF,TRBV6-4,15,TRBJ2-3
CATSVMGLNEQFF,TRBV24-1,13,TRBJ2-1
CASLSTENYGYTF,TRBV25-1,13,TRBJ1-2
CASRRDRLTDTQYF,TRBV11-2,14,TRBJ2-3
CASSFEGQPLLTMIF,TRBV7-9,15,TRBJ1-1
CASSLGTNSGNQPQHF,TRBV7-9,16,TRBJ1-5
CASTSQGVDTQYF,TRBV4-1,13,TRBJ2-3
CASSLLLTDRETQYF,TRBV18,15,TRBJ2-5
CASSRSTGELFF,TRBV7-9,12,TRBJ2-2
CASYGRVRDAFF,TRBV28,12,TRBJ1-1
CSAEEGTSLQETQYF,TRBV20-1,15,TRBJ2-5
CASSLGQDLTDTQYF,TRBV7-9,15,TRBJ2-3
CAISDPSGQVAEGIQYF,TRBV10-3,17,TRBJ2-4
CASSPHLSLRGWDTEAFF,TRBV28,18,TRBJ1-1
CASSLISGANVLTF,TRBV28,14,TRBJ2-6
CASSLWGNPYNSPLHF,TRBV7-2,16,TRBJ1-6
CASSFLPKMNTEAFF,TRBV27,15,TRBJ1-1
CASSLATGSTEAFF,TRBV5-5,14,TRBJ1-1
CSASGGNEQFF,TRBV20-1,11,TRBJ2-1
CASSQQARETQYF,TRBV14,13,TRBJ2-5
CASSEGGIPEAFF,TRBV25-1,13,TRBJ1-1
CATSDSFNQPQHF,TRBV24-1,13,TRBJ1-5
CASSPGGPQYF,TRBV12-3/TRBV12-4,11,TRBJ2-5
CASSQRQGNQPQHF,TRBV4-1,14,TRBJ1-5
CASSLDRTNEQFF,TRBV28,13,TRBJ2-1
CASSPTPRPTSANYGYTF,TRBV7-2,18,TRBJ1-2
CASGKGLGQETQYF,TRBV4-2,14,TRBJ2-5
CASSFRADTQYF,TRBV7-3,12,TRBJ2-3
CGVEFGPREQFF,TRBV29-1,12,TRBJ2-1
CASSPRTGVLNYGYTF,TRBV9,16,TRBJ1-2
CASSHRRVGEKLFF,TRBV28,14,TRBJ1-4
CASSEAIQGAQHF,TRBV10-2,13,TRBJ1-5
CASSPGEVPGTDTQYF,TRBV7-9,16,TRBJ2-3
CASSLYREDTQYF,TRBV7-3,13,TRBJ2-3
CAGSSRTSGGAEETQYF,TRBV4-2,17,TRBJ2-5
CATSDGLYNEQFF,TRBV24-1,13,TRBJ2-1
CASSRTDNEQFF,TRBV7-2,12,TRBJ2-1
CASSGGERGGPDTQYF,TRBV4-1,16,TRBJ2-3